The rows below give T cell receptor beta chains drawn from one sample of a study of Ad26.COV2.S vaccination and SARS-CoV-2 variants. Sequencing was performed with immunoSEQ multiplex PCR; in TCRdb, only in-frame clones are kept and a portion is missing. The sample yields some 350,000 clones, about 91% seen once. Material: peripheral blood, obtained after recovery from COVID-19. Receptors originate from a human donor who had recovered from COVID-19. Each CDR3 is given with its conserved first and last residue. Fields, in order: J gene, V gene, clone size, D gene, CDR3 protein, CDR3 DNA. D genes are given only for firm matches. Clone size, where shown, is once, few, many, or a class for clones that have expanded.

j_call: TRBJ1-2; v_call: TRBV2; clone_size: few; d_call: TRBD1; cdr3_aa: CASSEARTGGGYTF; cdr3_nt: TGTGCCAGCAGTGAAGCGAGGACAGGGGGTGGCTACACCTTC
j_call: TRBJ2-7; v_call: TRBV6-5; clone_size: .; d_call: .; cdr3_aa: CASSYRSRVFRDEQYF; cdr3_nt: TGTGCCAGCAGTTACAGGTCAAGGGTTTTCAGGGACGAGCAGTACTTC
j_call: TRBJ2-7; v_call: TRBV11-2; clone_size: .; d_call: TRBD1; cdr3_aa: CASSSPGQGFHEQYF; cdr3_nt: TGTGCCAGCAGCTCCCCGGGACAGGGGTTCCACGAGCAGTACTTC
j_call: TRBJ2-1; v_call: TRBV18; clone_size: .; d_call: .; cdr3_aa: CASSPPPGGERNEQFF; cdr3_nt: TGTGCCAGCTCACCACCGCCGGGGGGCGAGAGGAATGAGCAGTTCTTC
j_call: TRBJ1-2; v_call: TRBV18; clone_size: .; d_call: TRBD1; cdr3_aa: CASSPDRGGYGYTF; cdr3_nt: TGTGCCAGCTCACCGGACAGGGGCGGCTATGGCTACACCTTC
j_call: TRBJ2-2; v_call: TRBV19; clone_size: .; d_call: TRBD2; cdr3_aa: CASRLAARLTGELFF; cdr3_nt: TGTGCCAGTAGACTAGCGGCTAGGCTCACCGGGGAGCTGTTTTTT
j_call: TRBJ1-1; v_call: TRBV4-3; clone_size: .; d_call: TRBD1; cdr3_aa: CASSQSLTGSTTEAFF; cdr3_nt: TGCGCCAGCAGCCAATCCCTGACAGGGAGTACCACTGAAGCTTTCTTT
j_call: TRBJ2-7; v_call: TRBV6-5; clone_size: once; d_call: TRBD1; cdr3_aa: CASSLGQGAYEQYF; cdr3_nt: TGTGCCAGCAGCCTAGGACAGGGCGCCTACGAGCAGTACTTC
j_call: TRBJ1-2; v_call: TRBV7-6; clone_size: .; d_call: .; cdr3_aa: CASSLAAGDYGYTF; cdr3_nt: TGTGCCAGCAGCTTAGCTGCAGGGGACTATGGCTACACCTTC
j_call: TRBJ1-1; v_call: TRBV5-1; clone_size: .; d_call: .; cdr3_aa: CASKKGPNTEAFF; cdr3_nt: TGCGCCAGCAAGAAGGGACCGAACACTGAAGCTTTCTTT
j_call: TRBJ1-2; v_call: TRBV2; clone_size: .; d_call: .; cdr3_aa: CASSEAPGGYTF; cdr3_nt: TGTGCCAGCAGTGAAGCGCCGGGGGGCTACACCTTC
j_call: TRBJ1-6; v_call: TRBV2; clone_size: .; d_call: .; cdr3_aa: CASRKDSPLHF; cdr3_nt: TGTGCCAGCCGTAAGGATTCACCCCTCCACTTT
j_call: TRBJ2-2; v_call: TRBV14; clone_size: once; d_call: .; cdr3_aa: CASSQGGPGGELFF; cdr3_nt: TGTGCCAGCAGCCAAGGGGGGCCTGGCGGGGAGCTGTTTTTT
j_call: TRBJ1-1; v_call: TRBV5-6; clone_size: .; d_call: .; cdr3_aa: CASSLAGAVAFF; cdr3_nt: TGTGCCAGCAGCTTGGCGGGGGCTGTAGCTTTCTTT
j_call: TRBJ2-7; v_call: TRBV24-1; clone_size: .; d_call: .; cdr3_aa: CATFVRVQSGREQYF; cdr3_nt: TGTGCCACCTTTGTGCGGGTCCAATCGGGGAGGGAGCAGTACTTC
j_call: TRBJ1-5; v_call: TRBV6-2/TRBV6-3; clone_size: few; d_call: .; cdr3_aa: CASSPDGGRYYNQPQHF; cdr3_nt: TGTGCCAGCAGCCCCGACGGCGGGCGATATTACAATCAGCCCCAGCATTTT
j_call: TRBJ1-2; v_call: TRBV9; clone_size: .; d_call: .; cdr3_aa: CASSEPPGQGSGYTF; cdr3_nt: TGTGCCAGCAGCGAGCCCCCCGGGCAGGGAAGTGGCTACACCTTC
j_call: TRBJ1-1; v_call: TRBV27; clone_size: .; d_call: .; cdr3_aa: CASRGLSYPSTEAFF; cdr3_nt: TGTGCCAGCCGGGGACTTTCTTATCCGAGCACTGAAGCTTTCTTT
j_call: TRBJ1-5; v_call: TRBV4-3; clone_size: .; d_call: .; cdr3_aa: CASSQVLQGNQPQHF; cdr3_nt: TGCGCCAGCAGCCAAGTACTCCAGGGCAATCAGCCCCAGCATTTT
j_call: TRBJ2-3; v_call: TRBV27; clone_size: .; d_call: .; cdr3_aa: CASSLFPGTSTDTQYF; cdr3_nt: TGTGCCAGCAGTTTATTTCCCGGGACTAGCACAGATACGCAGTATTTT
j_call: TRBJ1-1; v_call: TRBV15; clone_size: .; d_call: TRBD1; cdr3_aa: CATSRGHRGNTEAFF; cdr3_nt: TGTGCCACCAGCAGAGGCCACAGGGGGAACACTGAAGCTTTCTTT
j_call: TRBJ1-2; v_call: TRBV14; clone_size: .; d_call: .; cdr3_aa: CASSQEGGYGYTF; cdr3_nt: TGTGCCAGCAGCCAAGAGGGGGGATATGGCTACACCTTC
j_call: TRBJ2-3; v_call: TRBV7-2; clone_size: .; d_call: .; cdr3_aa: CASSLSLGGAGTDTQYF; cdr3_nt: TGTGCCAGCAGCTTATCCCTAGGGGGGGCCGGGACAGATACGCAGTATTTT
j_call: TRBJ2-1; v_call: TRBV5-1; clone_size: .; d_call: TRBD2; cdr3_aa: CASSHRLAGGQERNNEQFF; cdr3_nt: TGCGCCAGCAGCCATCGACTAGCGGGGGGGCAAGAACGCAACAATGAGCAGTTCTTC
j_call: TRBJ2-7; v_call: TRBV4-1; clone_size: .; d_call: .; cdr3_aa: CASSQESSSYEQYF; cdr3_nt: TGCGCCAGCAGCCAAGAGAGCAGTTCCTACGAGCAGTACTTC
j_call: TRBJ1-2; v_call: TRBV4-1; clone_size: .; d_call: .; cdr3_aa: CASSQGGTEGKANYGYTF; cdr3_nt: TGCGCCAGCAGCCAAGGAGGGACCGAGGGGAAAGCTAACTATGGCTACACCTTC
j_call: TRBJ1-2; v_call: TRBV4-2; clone_size: .; d_call: TRBD1; cdr3_aa: CASSQTGDTYGYTF; cdr3_nt: TGTGCCAGCAGCCAGACAGGGGACACCTATGGCTACACCTTC